A selection of T cell receptor beta chains follows, all from one sample in a study of vaccination and CD4 T cells after COVID-19. Their antigen targets remain unknown. MiXCR was run by TCRdb on the PCR reads, yielding one entry per CDR3 protein. The data contain 6,900 or so distinct CDR3 sequences, 33% of them seen just once; the ten biggest clones take up roughly 10%. Sequenced input: CD4+ T cells from blood, cultured in vitro. The source is a human donor in good health. CDR3s include the opening cysteine and the closing phenylalanine or tryptophan. Fields, in order: CDR3 protein, CDR3 DNA, D gene, V gene, J gene, clone size. The D gene is left open where the match is weak. Where a row states a size, it is once, few, many or the class of an expanded clone; other rows omit it.

CDR3 protein: CASSIHGYEQYF
CDR3 DNA: TGTGCCAGCAGCATACATGGCTACGAGCAGTACTTC
D gene: NA
V gene: TRBV6-2/TRBV6-3
J gene: TRBJ2-7
clone size: few

CDR3 protein: CASSGGHRYGYTF
CDR3 DNA: TGTGCCAGCAGTGGAGGGCACCGCTATGGCTACACCTTC
D gene: NA
V gene: TRBV2
J gene: TRBJ1-2
clone size: few

CDR3 protein: CSARGQGHLETQYF
CDR3 DNA: TGCAGTGCTAGAGGGCAGGGTCATTTGGAGACCCAGTACTTC
D gene: NA
V gene: TRBV20-1
J gene: TRBJ2-5
clone size: medium-sized

CDR3 protein: CSANTRTGGEQYF
CDR3 DNA: TGCAGTGCAAATACCCGGACTGGGGGCGAGCAGTACTTC
D gene: NA
V gene: TRBV20-1
J gene: TRBJ2-7
clone size: NA

CDR3 protein: CASSLLVTGGSYEQYF
CDR3 DNA: TGTGCCAGCAGTTTATTGGTGACAGGGGGCTCCTACGAGCAGTACTTC
D gene: TRBD1
V gene: TRBV28
J gene: TRBJ2-7
clone size: NA

CDR3 protein: CASSASRELTDTQYF
CDR3 DNA: TGTGCCAGCAGCGCCTCCAGGGAACTCACAGATACGCAGTATTTT
D gene: NA
V gene: TRBV7-9
J gene: TRBJ2-3
clone size: NA

CDR3 protein: CAIAPGGREQFF
CDR3 DNA: TGTGCCATCGCCCCCGGGGGGCGTGAGCAGTTCTTC
D gene: NA
V gene: TRBV10-3
J gene: TRBJ2-1
clone size: few

CDR3 protein: CSAPPPANYGYTF
CDR3 DNA: TGCAGTGCTCCCCCTCCCGCTAACTATGGCTACACCTTC
D gene: NA
V gene: TRBV20-1
J gene: TRBJ1-2
clone size: medium-sized

CDR3 protein: CASSRQETQYF
CDR3 DNA: TGTGCCAGCAGCCGCCAAGAGACCCAGTACTTC
D gene: NA
V gene: TRBV7-2
J gene: TRBJ2-5
clone size: few

CDR3 protein: CASSQGTFGGYTF
CDR3 DNA: TGCGCCAGCAGCCAAGGGACATTCGGTGGCTACACCTTC
D gene: NA
V gene: TRBV4-1
J gene: TRBJ1-2
clone size: few

CDR3 protein: CASRDGPYNEQFF
CDR3 DNA: TGCGCCAGCAGGGACGGCCCCTACAATGAGCAGTTCTTC
D gene: NA
V gene: TRBV10-1
J gene: TRBJ2-1
clone size: few

CDR3 protein: CSASYRGDYNEQFF
CDR3 DNA: TGCAGTGCTAGTTACAGGGGGGATTACAATGAGCAGTTCTTC
D gene: TRBD1
V gene: TRBV20-1
J gene: TRBJ2-1
clone size: few

CDR3 protein: CATQGRMNTEAFF
CDR3 DNA: TGTGCCACTCAGGGACGCATGAACACTGAAGCTTTCTTT
D gene: NA
V gene: TRBV28
J gene: TRBJ1-1
clone size: few

CDR3 protein: CATSRESPGLNTEAFF
CDR3 DNA: TGTGCCACCAGCAGAGAATCCCCCGGATTGAACACTGAAGCTTTCTTT
D gene: NA
V gene: TRBV15
J gene: TRBJ1-1
clone size: few

CDR3 protein: CATTPGVPEAFF
CDR3 DNA: TGTGCCACTACGCCGGGGGTTCCTGAAGCTTTCTTT
D gene: NA
V gene: TRBV28
J gene: TRBJ1-1
clone size: NA

CDR3 protein: CASSLGTSGRGDNEQFF
CDR3 DNA: TGTGCCAGCAGCTTAGGGACTAGCGGGAGGGGGGACAATGAGCAGTTCTTC
D gene: TRBD2
V gene: TRBV7-9
J gene: TRBJ2-1
clone size: NA

CDR3 protein: CASSRRAGYGYTF
CDR3 DNA: TGTGCCAGCAGCCGTCGGGCTGGGTATGGCTACACCTTC
D gene: NA
V gene: TRBV21-1
J gene: TRBJ1-2
clone size: few

CDR3 protein: CSALDSRSSYEQYF
CDR3 DNA: TGCAGTGCTCTCGACAGTCGCAGCTCCTACGAGCAGTACTTC
D gene: NA
V gene: TRBV20-1
J gene: TRBJ2-7
clone size: NA

CDR3 protein: CASPKPGLVPNEQFF
CDR3 DNA: TGTGCCAGCCCCAAACCGGGACTAGTCCCCAATGAGCAGTTCTTC
D gene: TRBD2
V gene: TRBV6-1
J gene: TRBJ2-1
clone size: NA

CDR3 protein: CSATRTSGLDTQYF
CDR3 DNA: TGCAGTGCTACCAGGACTAGCGGTCTAGATACGCAGTATTTT
D gene: TRBD2
V gene: TRBV20-1
J gene: TRBJ2-3
clone size: few

CDR3 protein: CAISGGQGAGETQYF
CDR3 DNA: TGTGCCATCAGTGGGGGACAGGGGGCCGGGGAGACCCAGTACTTC
D gene: TRBD1
V gene: TRBV10-3
J gene: TRBJ2-5
clone size: medium-sized

CDR3 protein: CSTTRPGNTEAFF
CDR3 DNA: TGCAGTACGACCAGGCCTGGGAACACTGAAGCTTTCTTT
D gene: NA
V gene: TRBV20-1
J gene: TRBJ1-1
clone size: few

CDR3 protein: CASSFALGGDTQYF
CDR3 DNA: TGTGCCAGCAGCTTTGCCCTAGGTGGAGATACGCAGTATTTT
D gene: NA
V gene: TRBV7-2
J gene: TRBJ2-3
clone size: NA

CDR3 protein: CASRRTGADTQYF
CDR3 DNA: TGTGCCAGCCGAAGGACAGGGGCAGATACGCAGTATTTT
D gene: TRBD1
V gene: TRBV6-4
J gene: TRBJ2-3
clone size: NA

CDR3 protein: CASSFTRGSDYGYTF
CDR3 DNA: TGTGCCAGCAGCTTTACTAGGGGGAGTGACTATGGCTACACCTTC
D gene: NA
V gene: TRBV6-1
J gene: TRBJ1-2
clone size: NA

CDR3 protein: CASSLGLVEPQHF
CDR3 DNA: TGTGCCAGCAGCCTCGGCCTGGTTGAGCCCCAGCATTTT
D gene: NA
V gene: TRBV7-2
J gene: TRBJ1-5
clone size: few

CDR3 protein: CSARDRQNTEAFF
CDR3 DNA: TGCAGTGCTAGAGACCGGCAGAACACTGAAGCTTTCTTT
D gene: NA
V gene: TRBV20-1
J gene: TRBJ1-1
clone size: few

CDR3 protein: CASTGRENGNQPQHF
CDR3 DNA: TGTGCCAGCACCGGCAGGGAAAACGGCAATCAGCCCCAGCATTTT
D gene: NA
V gene: TRBV28
J gene: TRBJ1-5
clone size: few

CDR3 protein: CASSSTPGLPFAAFF
CDR3 DNA: TGTGCCAGCAGTTCTACCCCGGGACTCCCGTTTGCAGCTTTCTTT
D gene: NA
V gene: TRBV28
J gene: TRBJ1-1
clone size: NA

CDR3 protein: CASSRDGTGNEQYF
CDR3 DNA: TGCGCCAGCAGCCGGGACGGGACAGGGAACGAGCAGTACTTC
D gene: TRBD1
V gene: TRBV5-1
J gene: TRBJ2-7
clone size: NA

CDR3 protein: CASRGTRSYEQYF
CDR3 DNA: TGTGCCAGCAGAGGGACTAGGTCCTACGAGCAGTACTTC
D gene: TRBD2
V gene: TRBV7-6
J gene: TRBJ2-7
clone size: medium-sized